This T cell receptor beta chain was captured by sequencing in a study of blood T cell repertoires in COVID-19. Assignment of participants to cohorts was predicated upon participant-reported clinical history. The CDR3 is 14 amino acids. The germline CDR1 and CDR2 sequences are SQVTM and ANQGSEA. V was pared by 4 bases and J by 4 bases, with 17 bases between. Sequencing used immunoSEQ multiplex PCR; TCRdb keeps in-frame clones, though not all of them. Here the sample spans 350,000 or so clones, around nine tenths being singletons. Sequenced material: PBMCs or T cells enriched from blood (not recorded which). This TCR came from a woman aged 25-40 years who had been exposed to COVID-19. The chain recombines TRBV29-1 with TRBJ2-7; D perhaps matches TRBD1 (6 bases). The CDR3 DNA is TGCAGCGTTGGGGGGCCCAGGACGGTATACGAGCAGTACTTC. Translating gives CSVGGPRTVYEQYF.